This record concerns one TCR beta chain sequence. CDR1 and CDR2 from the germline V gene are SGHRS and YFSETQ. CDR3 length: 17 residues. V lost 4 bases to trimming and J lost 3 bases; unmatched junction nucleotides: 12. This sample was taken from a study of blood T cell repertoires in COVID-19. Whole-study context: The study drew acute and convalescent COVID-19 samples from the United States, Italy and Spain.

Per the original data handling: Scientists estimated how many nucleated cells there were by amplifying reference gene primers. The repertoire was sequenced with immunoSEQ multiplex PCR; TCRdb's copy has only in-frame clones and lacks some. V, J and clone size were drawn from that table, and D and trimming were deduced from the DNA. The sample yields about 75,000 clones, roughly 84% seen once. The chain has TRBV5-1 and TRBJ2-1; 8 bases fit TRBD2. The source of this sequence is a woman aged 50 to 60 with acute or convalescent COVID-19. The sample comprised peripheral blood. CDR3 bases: TGCGCCAGCAGCGCCACCCTTAGCGGGACCAACTACAATGAGCAGTTCTTC. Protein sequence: CASSATLSGTNYNEQFF.